One sample yielded the 4 T cell receptor beta chains listed below, sequenced in a study of blood T cell repertoires in COVID-19. Profiled with immunoSEQ multiplex PCR; TCRdb holds only in-frame clones, not every one. Among around 240,000 clones listed, just under 90% were seen once. Sequencing used PBMCs or T cells enriched from blood (not recorded which). Every receptor here comes from a man between 50 and 59 years old who had been exposed to COVID-19.

The chain has TRBV6-5 and TRBJ2-7; TRBD1 matches at 10 bases. The CDR3 totals 14 residues. Trimming removed 4 bases from V and 1 base from J; junction bases left unmatched: 1. Germline CDR1 is MNHEY and CDR2 is SVGAGI. CDR3 protein: CASSWGQGSYEQYF. CDR3 in DNA: TGTGCCAGCAGTTGGGGACAGGGGTCCTACGAGCAGTACTTC.

The chain is built from TRBV25-1 and TRBJ1-5; no reliable D call. Germline V CDR1 and CDR2: MGHDK, SYGVNS. Trimming removed 1 base from V and 0 bases from J, with 7 bases in between. CDR3 length equals 15 residues. The CDR3 DNA reads as TGTGCCAGCAGTGAATCGAGAACTAGCAATCAGCCCCAGCATTTT. Protein product: CASSESRTSNQPQHF.

The rearrangement uses TRBV5-1 and TRBJ1-2; D might be TRBD1 (6 bases). Germline-derived CDR1 and CDR2 are SGHRS and YFSETQ. Trimming pared 7 bases from V and 0 bases from J, leaving 16 bases between. This CDR3 spans 15 amino acids. This CDR3 reads CASGLGRTANYGYTF. The CDR3 DNA follows: TGCGCCAGCGGCCTAGGACGGACAGCTAACTATGGCTACACCTTC. Full variable domain (outside the CDR3, taken from reference TRBV5-1 and TRBJ1-2): KAGVTQTPRYLIKTRGQQVTLSCSPISGHRSVSWYQQTPGQGLQFLFEYFSETQRNKGNFPGRFSGRQFSNSRSEMNVSTLELGDSALYLCASGLGRTANYGYTFGSGTRLTVV.

The V gene is TRBV6-5, the J gene TRBJ1-3; the match to TRBD1 covers 8 bases. The V and J ends lost 8 bases and 1 base, in that order; junction bases with no gene match: 7. Germline assignment: CDR1 MNHEY and CDR2 SVGAGI. The CDR3 totals 15 residues. The CDR3 nucleotides are TGTGCCAGCTTCACAAACAGGGGGTCTGGAAACACCATATATTTT. It specifies CASFTNRGSGNTIYF.